The present entry profiles one TCR beta chain with its context. Its antigen remains unknown. The CDR3 loop spans 16 amino acids. From germline, CDR1 is LGHNA and CDR2 YSLEER. V lost 0 bases, J lost 6 bases, and 6 bases stayed unmatched. This sample is drawn from a study of shared clonotypes between healthy human individuals. Study overall: Researchers drew samples from two women and a few men aged 18 to 49. Every donor yielded three CD4 naive, three CD4 memory, two CD8 naive and one CD8 memory plate. Study results and limitations: Four donors shared about 4.8% of their naive CD4 clonotypes.

Clones were sequenced by immunoSEQ multiplex PCR, and TCRdb holds only the in-frame ones, with some missing. This repertoire shows under 2,500,000 clones, approximately 94% found once; its top ten account for roughly 0.13%. This chain uses TRBV4-3 with TRBJ2-3; 10 bases agree with TRBD2. The receptor comes from a man between 18 and 29 years old in good health. Source material: naive CD4+ T cells sorted from blood. The subset here: CD45RA+ positively selected. For the CDR3, the DNA is TGCGCCAGCAGCCAAGATACTAGCGGGACTGGGGATACGCAGTATTTT. Amino acids: CASSQDTSGTGDTQYF.